Below are 14 T cell receptor beta chains sequenced from a single sample in a study of cytomegalovirus exposure and HLA in healthy donors. Primers for the PCR totalled 60 Vbeta and 13 Jbeta. Here immunoSEQ multiplex PCR was the method, and the copy in TCRdb shows in-frame clones only, minus some. The table lists under 90,000 clones. Material for sequencing was PBMCs. The receptors were sampled from a female donor in good health and CMV-seropositive.

The chain uses TRBV6-1 and TRBJ2-5, with D unclear. V dropped 1 base and J dropped 6 bases, with 15 bases sitting between them. The CDR3 contains 15 residues. From germline, CDR1 is MNHNS and CDR2 SASEGT. The CDR3 bases are TGTGCCAGCAGTGAAGACGGTCGGGTCATAAAGACCCAGTACTTC. The encoded protein is CASSEDGRVIKTQYF.

This chain joins TRBV10-3 and TRBJ1-2, with D possibly matching TRBD1 (6 bases). CDR1 is ENHRY and CDR2 is SYGVKD in the germline V gene. The length of the CDR3 is 15 residues. V lost 2 bases and J 5 bases, leaving 15 bases between the germline ends. As DNA, the CDR3 is TGTGCCATCAGTGAGGTGGCAGGGGTCGGGTATGGCTACACCTTC. This gives the protein CAISEVAGVGYGYTF.

The gene calls are TRBV28 and TRBJ2-2, with 7 bases fitting TRBD1. This CDR3 is built from 15 residues. Germline trimming cut 8 bases from V and 2 bases from J; bases unmatched to any gene: 8. The germline V gene encodes CDR1 MDHEN and CDR2 SYDVKM. The CDR3 reads CASQLGTANTGELFF. CDR3 DNA: TGTGCCAGCCAGCTAGGGACAGCAAACACCGGGGAGCTGTTTTTT.

This chain links TRBV28 with TRBJ1-1, with D possibly matching TRBD1 (5 bases). The germline CDR1 and CDR2 sequences are MDHEN and SYDVKM. V gave up 2 bases and J gave up 4 bases, with 11 bases separating them. CDR3 length: 14 amino acids. The CDR3 DNA is TGTGCCAGCAGTTTAACAGCCGGGGGCACTGAAGCTTTCTTT. It specifies CASSLTAGGTEAFF.

This rearrangement joins TRBV5-4 to TRBJ2-1; 10 positions match TRBD2. This CDR3 has 16 residues. Germline V CDR1 and CDR2: SGHNT, YYREEE (reference sequence). V gave up 4 bases and J gave up 5 bases; unmatched junction bases: 9. CDR3 sequence: CASSLRGLASHNEQFF. The CDR3 DNA sequence: TGTGCCAGCAGCCTACGGGGACTAGCGAGCCACAATGAGCAGTTCTTC.

The CDR3 loop is CASSVKQGNTGELFF. CDR3 sequence (DNA): TGTGCCAGCAGCGTAAAACAGGGGAACACCGGGGAGCTGTTTTTT. The chain combines TRBV9 with TRBJ2-2, with D possibly matching TRBD1 (6 bases). CDR1 SGDLS and CDR2 YYNGEE come from the germline V gene. Trimming pared 1 base from V and 1 base from J, leaving 8 bases between. The CDR3 spans 15 residues.

The chain is built from TRBV11-2 and TRBJ1-1; D is uncertain. CDR3 length: 12 amino acids. V was trimmed by 6 bases and J by 0 bases, leaving 5 bases between them. Germline V lookup: CDR1 SGHAT, CDR2 FQNNGV. The CDR3 region has the DNA TGTGCCAGCAGGCGTATGAACACTGAAGCTTTCTTT. Translation: CASRRMNTEAFF.

This rearrangement joins TRBV5-6 to TRBJ1-1; 9 nucleotides match TRBD1. With 4 bases clipped from V and 0 bases from J, the junction kept 7 bases outside the gene matches. CDR3 length equals 16 residues. The germline CDR1 and CDR2 sequences are SGHDT and YYEEEE. CDR3 region: CASSITGGGVNTEAFF. The CDR3 DNA reads TGTGCCAGCAGCATCACAGGGGGCGGCGTGAACACTGAAGCTTTCTTT. The variable domain in full, completed from reference TRBV5-6 and TRBJ1-1, reads DAGVTQSPTHLIKTRGQQVTLRCSPKSGHDTVSWYQQALGQGPQFIFQYYEEEERQRGNFPDRFSGHQFPNYSSELNVNALLLGDSALYLCASSITGGGVNTEAFFGQGTRLTVV.

The chain employs TRBV6-4 and TRBJ1-2, with D perhaps matching TRBD1 (5 bases). Trimming shortened V by 5 bases and J by 2 bases, and 9 bases separated the two germline ends. Germline V gives CDR1 MRHNA, CDR2 SNTAGT. This CDR3 is 13 amino acids long. The CDR3 spells CASSPGLNYGYTF. CDR3 coding DNA: TGTGCCAGCAGTCCGGGACTGAACTATGGCTACACCTTC.

This sequence joins TRBV28 and TRBJ2-5; 12 bases are a match to TRBD2. Trimming took 5 bases from V and 2 from J; bases not matched to a gene: 3. The CDR3 consists of 15 residues. Germline V CDR1 and CDR2: MDHEN, SYDVKM. CDR3 region: CASSVLAGGQETQYF. DNA for the CDR3: TGTGCCAGCAGTGTTCTAGCGGGAGGGCAAGAGACCCAGTACTTC.

The J gene is TRBJ2-5, the V gene TRBV7-2; TRBD2 matches at 8 bases. CDR1 and CDR2 (germline): SGHTA, FQGNSA. With 5 bases clipped from V and 4 bases from J, the junction kept 3 bases outside the gene matches. The CDR3 has 13 amino acids. The CDR3 DNA follows: TGTGCCAGCAGCGGGGGACTAGGAGAGACCCAGTACTTC. Translating gives CASSGGLGETQYF.

The chain employs TRBV7-2 and TRBJ1-2; D gene uncertain. The CDR3 is made up of 13 amino acids. Per germline, CDR1 SGHTA and CDR2 FQGNSA. The V gene lost 3 bases and the J gene lost 4 bases, with 9 bases spanning the gap. The CDR3 bases are TGTGCCAGCAGCTTCTGGGAGGGCTATGGCTACACCTTC. This translates into CASSFWEGYGYTF.

The rearrangement joins TRBV9 to TRBJ1-4; perhaps TRBD1 as D (6 bases). The germline CDR1 and CDR2 sequences are SGDLS and YYNGEE. V lost 0 bases to trimming and J lost 8 bases, with 14 bases between them. The CDR3 covers 15 residues. The CDR3 is CASSVDLGAREKLFF. The CDR3 DNA reads TGTGCCAGCAGCGTAGACCTGGGGGCAAGGGAAAAACTGTTTTTT.

This sequence joins TRBV4-3 and TRBJ2-2; D might be TRBD1 (6 bases). Trimming took 10 bases from V and 6 from J, leaving 27 bases between them. Germline V lookup: CDR1 LGHNA, CDR2 YSLEER. The CDR3 is made up of 17 amino acids. The CDR3 region is CATRSFGGRGEPGELFF. The CDR3 region has the DNA TGCGCCACACGAAGTTTTGGGGGCCGGGGCGAACCCGGGGAGCTGTTTTTT.